This is a list of T cell receptor beta chains from one sample in a study of CXCR3-negative and CXCR3-positive naive CD8 T cells. After re-calling the 5' RACE reads, TCRdb lists one entry per CDR3 protein, DNA absent. In all, the sample yields 45,000 to 55,000 distinct CDR3 sequences. The sequencing input was memory CD8+ T cells from blood. The origin of the receptors is a human donor in good health. Some clones in this sample may be carry-over from other donors' samples. The CDR3 runs from the conserved cysteine through the conserved F or W. Clone sizes are given selectively: once, few, many, or a class where the clone is expanded.

clone size: NA
V gene: TRBV10-3
J gene: TRBJ2-5
CDR3 protein: CAISESRASGYQETQYF

clone size: NA
V gene: TRBV2
J gene: TRBJ1-6
CDR3 protein: CASSDGRGTSYNSPLHF

clone size: NA
V gene: TRBV7-8
J gene: TRBJ2-7
CDR3 protein: CASSLGRYRAYEQYF

clone size: NA
V gene: TRBV7-8
J gene: TRBJ1-1
CDR3 protein: CASSLLGPALDTEAFF

clone size: NA
V gene: TRBV28
J gene: TRBJ2-7
CDR3 protein: CASKGQGIHEQYF

clone size: NA
V gene: TRBV7-9
J gene: TRBJ2-1
CDR3 protein: CASSSYLGGQFF

clone size: NA
V gene: TRBV29-1
J gene: TRBJ2-2
CDR3 protein: CSVVLADHANTGELFF

clone size: NA
V gene: TRBV28
J gene: TRBJ2-7
CDR3 protein: CASSLGLGVYEQYF

clone size: NA
V gene: TRBV2
J gene: TRBJ2-2
CDR3 protein: CASNPGQGNTGELFF

clone size: NA
V gene: TRBV29-1
J gene: TRBJ1-3
CDR3 protein: CSALSGTGGNTIYF

clone size: NA
V gene: TRBV14
J gene: TRBJ1-4
CDR3 protein: CASSQGLAGGSHEKLFF

clone size: NA
V gene: TRBV20-1
J gene: TRBJ2-1
CDR3 protein: CSARDPLAGAINEQFF

clone size: medium-sized
V gene: TRBV7-3
J gene: TRBJ1-2
CDR3 protein: CASSPTPAEGYTF

clone size: NA
V gene: TRBV4-1
J gene: TRBJ1-1
CDR3 protein: CASSLLTLNTEAFF

clone size: NA
V gene: TRBV5-5
J gene: TRBJ2-1
CDR3 protein: CASSFGTSGGYNEQFF

clone size: NA
V gene: TRBV12-5
J gene: TRBJ2-1
CDR3 protein: CASGLGIAGALYNEQFF

clone size: NA
V gene: TRBV12-3/TRBV12-4
J gene: TRBJ2-7
CDR3 protein: CASSADRGFTYEQYF

clone size: NA
V gene: TRBV29-1
J gene: TRBJ2-7
CDR3 protein: CSVEDRDPNYEQYF

clone size: NA
V gene: TRBV12-3/TRBV12-4
J gene: TRBJ2-5
CDR3 protein: CASSLSRTETQYF

clone size: NA
V gene: TRBV15
J gene: TRBJ1-4
CDR3 protein: CATSFPQRTNEKLFF

clone size: NA
V gene: TRBV29-1
J gene: TRBJ2-5
CDR3 protein: CSVGTSWGQYF

clone size: NA
V gene: TRBV5-5
J gene: TRBJ2-1
CDR3 protein: CASIPGAAANEQFF

clone size: NA
V gene: TRBV5-1
J gene: TRBJ2-7
CDR3 protein: CASSRATGLLNEQYF

clone size: NA
V gene: TRBV3-1
J gene: TRBJ2-3
CDR3 protein: CASSPPGGGHSTDTQYF

clone size: NA
V gene: TRBV7-8
J gene: TRBJ1-5
CDR3 protein: CASSLWGESNQPQHF

clone size: NA
V gene: TRBV7-9
J gene: TRBJ2-5
CDR3 protein: CASSFFWDRHKETQYF

clone size: NA
V gene: TRBV7-9
J gene: TRBJ2-1
CDR3 protein: CASSPSGTYNEQFF

clone size: NA
V gene: TRBV6-4
J gene: TRBJ2-1
CDR3 protein: CASSNRGDGAEQFF

clone size: NA
V gene: TRBV4-1
J gene: TRBJ2-3
CDR3 protein: CASSQERTGPSTDTQYF

clone size: NA
V gene: TRBV29-1
J gene: TRBJ1-1
CDR3 protein: CSVEGGAQNTEAFF

clone size: NA
V gene: TRBV12-3/TRBV12-4
J gene: TRBJ2-7
CDR3 protein: CASSLSGQLSSYEQYF

clone size: NA
V gene: TRBV6-1
J gene: TRBJ1-1
CDR3 protein: CASSLAYTEAFF

clone size: NA
V gene: TRBV24-1
J gene: TRBJ2-1
CDR3 protein: CATSDSTGRQSSYNEQFF

clone size: NA
V gene: TRBV21-1
J gene: TRBJ1-1
CDR3 protein: CAGSRRDNDTEAFF